Listed below are T cell receptor beta chains from one sample, sequenced in a study of blood T cell repertoires in COVID-19. Clones were read by immunoSEQ multiplex PCR, and TCRdb kept only the in-frame ones, dropping some. The sample includes fewer than 300,000 clones, roughly 86% of them seen just once. Sequenced material: peripheral blood. The source of these receptors is a man younger than 35 with active or convalescent COVID-19. The CDR3 runs from the conserved cysteine through the conserved F or W. Each record gives: D gene, V gene, clone size, J gene, CDR3 DNA, CDR3 protein. The D gene is left open where the match is weak. A clone size is listed for some rows: how often the clone was seen (once, few, many), or a class if it is expanded.

>NA|TRBV6-5|NA|TRBJ2-2
TGTGCCAGCAGTTATCTAAGAAACACCGGGGAGCTGTTTTTT
CASSYLRNTGELFF
>NA|TRBV2|NA|TRBJ2-1
TGTGCCAGCAGACAGGGTCGGGATGAGCAGTTCTTC
CASRQGRDEQFF
>NA|TRBV6-5|NA|TRBJ1-2
TGTGCCAGCAGTTACTCGCGGGGCGCGGGCTATGGCTACACCTTC
CASSYSRGAGYGYTF
>TRBD1|TRBV5-1|once|TRBJ1-1
TGCGCCAGCAGCTCGACAGGGCCGAACACTGAAGCTTTCTTT
CASSSTGPNTEAFF
>TRBD1|TRBV7-3|NA|TRBJ2-1
TGTGCCAGCAGCGTTACAGGGGTTGGGGACAATGAGCAGTTCTTC
CASSVTGVGDNEQFF
>NA|TRBV7-2|NA|TRBJ1-6
TGTGCCAGCAGTCCCAGCGGCCACGGCTATAATTCACCCCTCCACTTT
CASSPSGHGYNSPLHF
>NA|TRBV12-3/TRBV12-4|NA|TRBJ1-3
TGTGCCAGCACCTCAGGGTGGAACACCATATATTTT
CASTSGWNTIYF
>NA|TRBV10-3|NA|TRBJ1-2
TGTGCCATCGCGGGGGCGGATGGTGGCTACACCTTC
CAIAGADGGYTF
>TRBD1|TRBV6-6|once|TRBJ1-4
TGTGCCAGCAGTCGTGATCTCCCGACAGGGGGAAATGAAAAACTGTTTTTT
CASSRDLPTGGNEKLFF
>NA|TRBV5-4|NA|TRBJ1-1
TGTGCCAGCAGCTTGGTACCGGCGTTCCTTGGGGCCGACACTGAAGCTTTCTTT
CASSLVPAFLGADTEAFF
>NA|TRBV5-1|NA|TRBJ1-1
TGCGCCAGCAGCTTGGCCGGGAGCTTAGAAGCTTTCTTT
CASSLAGSLEAFF
>TRBD1|TRBV6-5|NA|TRBJ1-2
TGTGCCAGCAGTCCCGGGACAGGGCGTTATGGCTACACCTTC
CASSPGTGRYGYTF
>NA|TRBV7-9|once|TRBJ1-5
TGTGCCAGATCTACCTGGAGTCAGCCCCAGCATTTT
CARSTWSQPQHF
>NA|TRBV15|NA|TRBJ2-1
TGTGCCACCAGCAGAGAGGGGAGATTTTACGGCTCCTACAATGAGCAGTTCTTC
CATSREGRFYGSYNEQFF
>TRBD2|TRBV27|NA|TRBJ2-7
TGTGCCAGCAGTTTATCCCCTGGGAGGGTATCCTACGAGCAGTACTTC
CASSLSPGRVSYEQYF
>TRBD1|TRBV6-4|NA|TRBJ1-2
TGTGCCAGCAGCCGGGACAGGGGCTATGGCTACACCTTC
CASSRDRGYGYTF
>TRBD1|TRBV5-5|once|TRBJ1-2
TGTGCCAGCAGCTTGAGAGACAGGGGGCCGAATGGCTACACCTTC
CASSLRDRGPNGYTF
>TRBD2|TRBV6-6|once|TRBJ2-4
TGTGCCAGCAGTATCGGGACTAGCGGGATTCAGTACTTC
CASSIGTSGIQYF
>NA|TRBV5-6|NA|TRBJ2-2
TGTGCCAGCAGCTTCCAGGCTGCCACCGGGGAGCTGTTTTTT
CASSFQAATGELFF
>TRBD1|TRBV6-2/TRBV6-3|few|TRBJ1-1
TGTGCCAGCAGTTACCACAGGGGTGGTCTGAACACTGAAGCTTTCTTT
CASSYHRGGLNTEAFF
>TRBD1|TRBV19|NA|TRBJ1-1
TGTGCCAGTAGTAATCTCCTCAACTCGGACAGGGACACTGAAGCTTTCTTT
CASSNLLNSDRDTEAFF
>TRBD1|TRBV9|once|TRBJ2-1
TGTGCCAGCAGCGAGTACGACTGGACAGGCTCGTTCTTC
CASSEYDWTGSFF
>NA|TRBV4-3|few|TRBJ2-7
TGCGCCAGCAGCCAAGCTCGGGGGTACGAGCAGTACTTC
CASSQARGYEQYF
>NA|TRBV7-2|few|TRBJ1-2
TGTGCCAGCAGCTTAGCGCAACAGCCACTCAAGGGCTACACCTTC
CASSLAQQPLKGYTF
>TRBD2|TRBV27|NA|TRBJ2-1
TGTGCCAGCAGTTCGCTAGCGGGGTCCTACAATGAGCAGTTCTTC
CASSSLAGSYNEQFF
>TRBD2|TRBV3-1/TRBV3-2|NA|TRBJ2-1
TGTGCCAGCAGCCAAGATGCGGGGGGCGCGGGTTACAATGAGCAGTTCTTC
CASSQDAGGAGYNEQFF
>NA|TRBV5-5|NA|TRBJ1-5
TGTGCCAGCACCCAATACGTCGGGGATCAGCCCCAGCATTTT
CASTQYVGDQPQHF
>NA|TRBV4-3|NA|TRBJ2-1
TGCGCCAGCAGCCAAGGAGCATCCTACAATGAGCAGTTCTTC
CASSQGASYNEQFF
>NA|TRBV14|NA|TRBJ2-3
TGTGCCAGCGGTCCGGGACAAGGGTTCACAGATACGCAGTATTTT
CASGPGQGFTDTQYF
>TRBD1|TRBV7-6|NA|TRBJ1-2
TGTGCCAGCAGCCTTCCGGGACAGGGAACGGATGGCTACACCTTC
CASSLPGQGTDGYTF
>TRBD1|TRBV18|once|TRBJ1-2
TGTGCCAGCTCACCTATCGATCAGGGGGCCGGCTACACCTTC
CASSPIDQGAGYTF
>NA|TRBV27|NA|TRBJ1-2
TGTGCCAGCAGTTTATCAGCGGTCTATGGCTACACCTTC
CASSLSAVYGYTF
>NA|TRBV7-8|many|TRBJ1-5
TGTGCCAGCAGCTTGGGGAGCCGCAATCAGCCCCAGCATTTT
CASSLGSRNQPQHF
>NA|TRBV27|NA|TRBJ2-2
TGTGCCAGCAGTCCTACAGGAGGGGGGGCGGTCGGGGAGCTGTTTTTT
CASSPTGGGAVGELFF
>TRBD1|TRBV5-4|NA|TRBJ2-2
TGTGCCAGCAGCTTGGAACAGGGGTACACCGGGGAGCTGTTTTTT
CASSLEQGYTGELFF
>TRBD1|TRBV27|NA|TRBJ2-7
TGTGCCAGCAGTTTAAGGGGACAGGGTTACGAGCAGTACTTC
CASSLRGQGYEQYF
>NA|TRBV6-2/TRBV6-3|few|TRBJ2-1
TGTGCCAGCAGTCTAGGAAGCTCCTACAATGAGCAGTTCTTC
CASSLGSSYNEQFF
>NA|TRBV14|NA|TRBJ2-5
TGTGCCAGCAGCCGGGGCGGATTAAGACAAGAGACCCAGTACTTC
CASSRGGLRQETQYF